This TCR beta chain was recovered during a study of shared clonotypes between healthy human individuals. TCRdb's copy holds only in-frame clones and misses some; the assay was immunoSEQ multiplex PCR. This table has around 990,000 clones, roughly 80% appearing once. CDR1 is MNHEY, CDR2 SVGAGI, per germline. CDR3 length equals 15 residues. Unmatched junction bases numbered 13, after V lost 5 bases and J lost 13 bases. Sequencing was performed on memory CD4+ T cells from PBMCs. Subset defined: CD45RA-negative fraction. The TCR sequence derives from a man between 18 and 35 years old in good health. Some clones in this sample may be carry-over from other donors' samples. V gene TRBV6-5 combines with J gene TRBJ1-4; 10 bases align to TRBD1. DNA of the CDR3: TGTGCCAGCAGTGGGGACAGGGGCCCGGAACGCGGACTGTTTTTT. Its translation: CASSGDRGPERGLFF.